This is a list of T cell receptor beta chains from one sample in a study of cytomegalovirus exposure and HLA in healthy donors. The protocol was immunoSEQ multiplex PCR, while the TCRdb copy is restricted to in-frame clones and leaves out a portion. This sample has over 150,000 clones, with about four fifths found just once. Sequencing was performed on PBMCs. All receptors derive from a man younger than 40 in good health and CMV-seronegative. The CDR3 runs from the conserved cysteine through the conserved F or W. The D gene is left open where the match is weak. Clone size is stated in some rows and not others, as once, few, many or a class when expanded.

few,TRBJ1-5,TRBV4-2,.,TGTGCCAGCAGCCACCTCGACAGAGTCAATCAGCCCCAGCATTTT,CASSHLDRVNQPQHF
.,TRBJ2-2,TRBV6-5,TRBD1,TGTGCCAGCAGTTACCGGGACAGTTACACCGGGGAGCTGTTTTTT,CASSYRDSYTGELFF
.,TRBJ1-5,TRBV7-9,TRBD1,TGTGCCAGCAGCTTGGGACAGGGAAGCAATCAGCCCCAGCATTTT,CASSLGQGSNQPQHF
.,TRBJ1-2,TRBV9,TRBD1,TGTGCCAGCAGCTTCCTACCGGGACAGGGACGGGAGCATGGCTACACCTTC,CASSFLPGQGREHGYTF
.,TRBJ2-3,TRBV27,.,TGTGCCAGCAGTTCAAGCCACGTGGATACGCAGTATTTT,CASSSSHVDTQYF
.,TRBJ1-1,TRBV9,.,TGTGCCAGCAGCGTTTCGGGGGAAGGGGCCGGAGGCACTGAAGCTTTCTTT,CASSVSGEGAGGTEAFF
.,TRBJ2-2,TRBV7-3,.,TGTGCCAGCAGCCACCTGGGGCAGGGCGACGGGGAGCTGTTTTTT,CASSHLGQGDGELFF
.,TRBJ1-2,TRBV11-2,TRBD1,TGTGCCAGCAGTCCTCCGGGACAGGTGATTGGCTACACCTTC,CASSPPGQVIGYTF
.,TRBJ2-4,TRBV6-1,TRBD1,TGTGCCAGCAGCCCGGGACAGATGAAAAACATTCAGTACTTC,CASSPGQMKNIQYF
.,TRBJ2-2,TRBV6-6,.,TGTGCCAGCAGCTCCGGGGTCACCGGGGAGCTGTTTTTT,CASSSGVTGELFF
.,TRBJ1-1,TRBV30,.,TGTGCCTGGAAGTACCAGGGAAACACTGAAGCTTTCTTT,CAWKYQGNTEAFF
.,TRBJ2-2,TRBV25-1,TRBD1,TGTGCCAGCAGGCAGACAGGGATGGCCGGGGAGCTGTTTTTT,CASRQTGMAGELFF
.,TRBJ1-2,TRBV11-2,.,TGTGCCAGCAGTTTGGGAAAAGGGGCTAACTATGGCTACACCTTC,CASSLGKGANYGYTF
.,TRBJ2-2,TRBV7-3,TRBD1,TGTGCCAGCAGCCGCGGGACAGGGAACACCGGGGAGCTGTTTTTT,CASSRGTGNTGELFF
.,TRBJ2-7,TRBV28,.,TGTGCCAGCCGAGTTCAGGGGACCTCCCACGAGCAGTACTTC,CASRVQGTSHEQYF
.,TRBJ2-2,TRBV7-2,.,TGTGCCAGCAGCTTAGAGTGGGGAGGAACCGGGGAGCTGTTTTTT,CASSLEWGGTGELFF
.,TRBJ2-2,TRBV5-4,.,TGTGCCAGCAGCCCAGGATTCACCGGGGAGCTGTTTTTT,CASSPGFTGELFF
.,TRBJ2-3,TRBV11-2,TRBD2,TGTGCCAGCAGCAGACTAGCGGATCTCCACACAGATACGCAGTATTTT,CASSRLADLHTDTQYF
.,TRBJ2-3,TRBV27,TRBD2,TGTGCCAGTTGGGGGAGCGGGAGGGCAGATACGCAGTATTTT,CASWGSGRADTQYF
.,TRBJ2-1,TRBV5-1,TRBD2,TGCGCCAGCAGTCCAGCTCTCCCGATTAGCGGGATGTCCTACAATGAGCAGTTCTTC,CASSPALPISGMSYNEQFF
.,TRBJ2-3,TRBV7-3,TRBD2,TGTGCCAGCAAAAGGACTAGCCGAGGCACAGATACGCAGTATTTT,CASKRTSRGTDTQYF
.,TRBJ1-1,TRBV6-4,TRBD1,TGTGCCAGCAGTCCCTCCTGGGACAGGGGGCTTAGGTGGAACACTGAAGCTTTCTTT,CASSPSWDRGLRWNTEAFF